This TCR beta chain originates from a study of T cell responses to AZD1222 COVID-19 vaccine. The CDR3 spans 16 residues. After removal of 2 bases from V and 6 bases from J, the junction contained 7 bases not matched to a gene. Germline-derived CDR1 and CDR2 are MGHRA and YSYEKL. Concerning this clone: The target antigen is unknown.

Libraries were prepared by immunoSEQ multiplex PCR; TCRdb keeps only in-frame clonotypes and omits some of them. The sample consists of more than 85,000 clones, around nine tenths of them appearing once. The study, taken as a whole, reports: At study baseline, merely a handful of AZD1222 recipients were seropositive.

The chain links TRBV4-1 to TRBJ1-2; TRBD1 matches at 12 bases. Sequences were derived from peripheral blood, sampled on day 0 of AZD1222 vaccination. The clonotype comes from an adult in good health. The CDR3 DNA sequence: TGCGCCAGCAGCCAAAGAGGGACAGGGGGCGGCGATGGCTACACCTTC. It codes for CASSQRGTGGGDGYTF.